This T cell receptor (beta chain) is drawn from a study of blood T cell repertoires in COVID-19. Across the study: Donors in the United States, Italy and Spain gave samples during acute or convalescent COVID-19. T cells, B-cell-depleted T cells, or PBMCs supplied cDNA or gDNA.

Authors' data handling: The authors estimated nucleated cell counts from reference gene primer amplification. Assay: immunoSEQ multiplex PCR; the TCRdb copy retains only in-frame clones and omits some. V and J calls and clone size come straight from that table; D and trimming were deduced from the DNA. The sample lists about 200,000 clones, 86% occurring once. The CDR3 is made up of 16 amino acids. Germline CDR1 and CDR2: SGHAT and FQNNGV. V lost 5 bases and J 1 base, leaving 17 bases between the germline ends. Seattle patient enrollment occurred during active infection, with longitudinal follow-up thereafter.

This receptor was obtained from a woman between 50 and 59 years old with COVID-19, enrolled during active disease. This chain links TRBV11-2 with TRBJ2-5; tentatively, D is TRBD2 (7 bases). The specimen was peripheral blood. The CDR3, as DNA: TGTGCCAGCAGCCACGTGGCGGGGGCGCTCCAAGAGACCCAGTACTTC. Translating gives CASSHVAGALQETQYF.